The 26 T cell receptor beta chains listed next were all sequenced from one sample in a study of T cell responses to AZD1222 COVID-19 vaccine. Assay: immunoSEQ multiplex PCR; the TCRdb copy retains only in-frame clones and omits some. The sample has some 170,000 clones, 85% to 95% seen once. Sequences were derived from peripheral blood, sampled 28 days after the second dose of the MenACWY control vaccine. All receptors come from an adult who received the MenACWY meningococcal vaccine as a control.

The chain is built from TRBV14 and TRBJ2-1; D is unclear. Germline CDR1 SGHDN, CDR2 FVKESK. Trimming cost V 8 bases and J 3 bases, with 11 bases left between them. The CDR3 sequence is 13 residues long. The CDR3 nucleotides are TGTGCCAGCGCGACGACCAGCTACAATGAGCAGTTCTTC. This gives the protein CASATTSYNEQFF.

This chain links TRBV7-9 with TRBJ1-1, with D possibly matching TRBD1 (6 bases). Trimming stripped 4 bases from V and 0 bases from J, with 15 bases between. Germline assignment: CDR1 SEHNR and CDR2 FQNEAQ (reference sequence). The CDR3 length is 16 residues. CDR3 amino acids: CASSSQAGTLNTEAFF. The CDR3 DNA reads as TGTGCCAGCAGCTCCCAAGCCGGGACATTGAACACTGAAGCTTTCTTT. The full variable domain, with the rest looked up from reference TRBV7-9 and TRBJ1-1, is DTGVSQNPRHKITKRGQNVTFRCDPISEHNRLYWYRQTLGQGPEFLTYFQNEAQLEKSRLLSDRFSAERPKGSFSTLEIQRTEQGDSAMYLCASSSQAGTLNTEAFFGQGTRLTVV.

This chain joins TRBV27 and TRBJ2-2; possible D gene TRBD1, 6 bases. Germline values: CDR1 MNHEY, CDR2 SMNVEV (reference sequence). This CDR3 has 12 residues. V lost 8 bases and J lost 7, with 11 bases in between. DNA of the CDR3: TGTGCCAGCGGATGGGACAACGGGGAGCTGTTTTTT. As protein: CASGWDNGELFF.

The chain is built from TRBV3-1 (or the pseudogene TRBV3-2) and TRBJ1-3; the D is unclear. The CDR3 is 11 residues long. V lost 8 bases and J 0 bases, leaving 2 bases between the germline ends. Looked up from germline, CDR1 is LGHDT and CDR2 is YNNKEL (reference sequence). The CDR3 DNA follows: TGTGCCAGCCACTCTGGAAACACCATATATTTT. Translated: CASHSGNTIYF.

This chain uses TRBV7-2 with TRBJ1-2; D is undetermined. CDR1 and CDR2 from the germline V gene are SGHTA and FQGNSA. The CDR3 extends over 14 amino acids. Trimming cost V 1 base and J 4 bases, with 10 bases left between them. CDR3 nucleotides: TGTGCCAGCAGCTTAGAAGTCAGCCTCTATGGCTACACCTTC. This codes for CASSLEVSLYGYTF.

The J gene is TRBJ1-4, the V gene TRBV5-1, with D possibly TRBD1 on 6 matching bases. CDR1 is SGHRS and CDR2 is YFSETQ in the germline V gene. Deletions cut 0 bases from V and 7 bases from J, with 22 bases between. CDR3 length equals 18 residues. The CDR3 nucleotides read TGCGCCAGCAGCTTGGGTGCGGGGGCCAACGATTATAGTGAAAAACTGTTTTTT. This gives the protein CASSLGAGANDYSEKLFF.

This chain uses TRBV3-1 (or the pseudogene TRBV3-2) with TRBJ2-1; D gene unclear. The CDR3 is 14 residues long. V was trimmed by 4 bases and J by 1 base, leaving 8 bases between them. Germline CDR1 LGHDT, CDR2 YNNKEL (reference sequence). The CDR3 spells CASSRDGSYNEQFF. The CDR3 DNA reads TGTGCCAGCAGCCGGGATGGATCCTACAATGAGCAGTTCTTC.

CDR3 DNA: TGTGCCGGGGGGGGTAGCAACAATCAGCCCCAGCATTTT. Its protein is CAGGGSNNQPQHF. V usage is TRBV19 and J usage is TRBJ1-5; D possibly corresponds to TRBD1 (5 bases). Trimming shortened V by 11 bases and J by 3 bases, and 14 bases separated the two germline ends. CDR1 LNHDA and CDR2 SQIVND come from the germline V gene (reference sequence). The CDR3 loop spans 13 amino acids. Based on the CDR3 plus reference TRBV19 and TRBJ1-5, the full variable domain is DGGITQSPKYLFRKEGQNVTLSCEQNLNHDAMYWYRQDPGQGLRLIYYSQIVNDFQKGDIAEGYSVSREKKESFPLTVTSAQKNPTAFYLCAGGGSNNQPQHFGDGTRLSIL.

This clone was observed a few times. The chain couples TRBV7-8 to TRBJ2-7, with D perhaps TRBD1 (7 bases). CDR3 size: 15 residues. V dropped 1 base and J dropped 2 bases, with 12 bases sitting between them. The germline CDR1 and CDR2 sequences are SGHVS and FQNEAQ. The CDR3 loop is CASSLGAGGPYEQYF. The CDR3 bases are TGTGCCAGCAGCTTAGGTGCAGGGGGGCCCTACGAGCAGTACTTC.

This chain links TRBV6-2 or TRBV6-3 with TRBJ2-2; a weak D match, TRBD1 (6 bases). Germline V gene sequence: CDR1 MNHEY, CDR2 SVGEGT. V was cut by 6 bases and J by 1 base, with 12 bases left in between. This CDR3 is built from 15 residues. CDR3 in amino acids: CASSPQTGNTGELFF. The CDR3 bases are TGTGCCAGCAGCCCTCAGACAGGGAACACCGGGGAGCTGTTTTTT.

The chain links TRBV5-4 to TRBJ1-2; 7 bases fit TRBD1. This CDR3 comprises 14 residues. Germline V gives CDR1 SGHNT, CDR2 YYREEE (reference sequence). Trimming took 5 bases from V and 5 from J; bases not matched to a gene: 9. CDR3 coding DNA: TGTGCCAGCAGGCGGGACAGCCAATCTTATGGCTACACCTTC. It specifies CASRRDSQSYGYTF.

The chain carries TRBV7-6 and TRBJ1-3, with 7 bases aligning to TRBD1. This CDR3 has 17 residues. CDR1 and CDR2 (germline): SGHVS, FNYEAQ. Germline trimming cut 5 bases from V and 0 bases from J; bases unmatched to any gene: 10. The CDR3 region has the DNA TGTGCCAGCAGCCCCAGGGGGGGATGGAACTCTGGAAACACCATATATTTT. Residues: CASSPRGGWNSGNTIYF.

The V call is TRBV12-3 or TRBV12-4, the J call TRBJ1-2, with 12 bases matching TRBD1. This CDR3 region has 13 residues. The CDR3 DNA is TGTGCGTCCGGGACAGGGGGCGACTATGGCTACACCTTC. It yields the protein CASGTGGDYGYTF.

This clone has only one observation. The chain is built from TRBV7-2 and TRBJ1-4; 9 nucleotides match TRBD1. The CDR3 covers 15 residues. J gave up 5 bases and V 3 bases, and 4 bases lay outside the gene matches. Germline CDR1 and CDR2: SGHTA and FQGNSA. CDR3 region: CASSLGTGFNEKLFF. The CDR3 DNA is TGTGCCAGCAGCTTGGGGACAGGGTTCAATGAAAAACTGTTTTTT.

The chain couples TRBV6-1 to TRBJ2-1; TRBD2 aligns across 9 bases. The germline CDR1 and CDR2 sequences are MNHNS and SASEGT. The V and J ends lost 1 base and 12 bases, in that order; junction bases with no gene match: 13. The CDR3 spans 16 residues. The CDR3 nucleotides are TGTGCCAGCAGTGAAGTAAGCGGGGGGAGCCCCTGGAGGCAGTTCTTC. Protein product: CASSEVSGGSPWRQFF.

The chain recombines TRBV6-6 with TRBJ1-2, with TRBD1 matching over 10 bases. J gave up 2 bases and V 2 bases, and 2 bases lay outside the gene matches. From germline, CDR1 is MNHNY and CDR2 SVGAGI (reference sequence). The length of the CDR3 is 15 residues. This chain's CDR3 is CASSYQGQGNYGYTF. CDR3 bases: TGTGCCAGCAGTTACCAGGGACAGGGGAACTATGGCTACACCTTC.

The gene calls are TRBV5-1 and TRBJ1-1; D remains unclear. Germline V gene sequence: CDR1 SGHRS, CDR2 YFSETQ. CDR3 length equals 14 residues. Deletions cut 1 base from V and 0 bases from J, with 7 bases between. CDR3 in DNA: TGCGCCAGCAGCTTGACACACTTGAACACTGAAGCTTTCTTT. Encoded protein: CASSLTHLNTEAFF.

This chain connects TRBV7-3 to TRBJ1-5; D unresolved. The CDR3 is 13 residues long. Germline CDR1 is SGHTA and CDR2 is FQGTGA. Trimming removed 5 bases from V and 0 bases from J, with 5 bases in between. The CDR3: CASSPNSNQPQHF. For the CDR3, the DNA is TGTGCCAGCAGCCCGAATAGCAATCAGCCCCAGCATTTT.

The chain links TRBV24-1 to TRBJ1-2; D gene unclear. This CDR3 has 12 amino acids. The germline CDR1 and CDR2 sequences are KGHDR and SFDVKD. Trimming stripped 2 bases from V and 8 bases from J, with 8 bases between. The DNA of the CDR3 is TGTGCCACCAGTGATTCGCCAACGGGCTACACCTTC. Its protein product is CATSDSPTGYTF.

The chain's CDR3 is CASSFGPGANYGYTF. DNA for the CDR3: TGTGCCAGCAGTTTCGGTCCCGGGGCAAATTATGGCTACACCTTC. The chain joins TRBV7-2 to TRBJ1-2, with a weak D call TRBD1 (5 bases). The CDR3 has 15 residues. Looked up from germline, CDR1 is SGHTA and CDR2 is FQGNSA. V lost 6 bases to trimming and J lost 5 bases, with 19 bases between them.

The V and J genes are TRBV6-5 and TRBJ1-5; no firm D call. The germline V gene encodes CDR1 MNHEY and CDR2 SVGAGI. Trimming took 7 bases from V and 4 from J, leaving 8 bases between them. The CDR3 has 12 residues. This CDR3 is CASTQSNQPQHF. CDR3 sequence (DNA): TGTGCCAGCACCCAGTCAAATCAGCCCCAGCATTTT.

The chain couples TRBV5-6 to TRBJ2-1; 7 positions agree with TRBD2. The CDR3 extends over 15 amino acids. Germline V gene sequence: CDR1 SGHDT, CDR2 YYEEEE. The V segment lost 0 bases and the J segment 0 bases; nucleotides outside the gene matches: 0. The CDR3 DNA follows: TGTGCCAGCAGCTTGGGCGGGAGCTCCTACAATGAGCAGTTCTTC. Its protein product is CASSLGGSSYNEQFF.

CDR3 in DNA: TGTGCCAGCAGCTCCAGAAGTAGCTTAAGTGGGAATGAGCAGTTCTTC. Translating gives CASSSRSSLSGNEQFF. The V and J genes are TRBV7-8 and TRBJ2-1; D not certain. This CDR3 is 16 amino acids long. Per the germline V gene, CDR1 is SGHVS and CDR2 is FQNEAQ. Trimming took off 4 bases at V and 7 bases at J, with 20 bases between the two ends.

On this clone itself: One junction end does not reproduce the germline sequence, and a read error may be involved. CDR3 DNA sequence: TGTGCCACCAGCTTATGGTCCAGAAAGGACACTGAAGCTTTCTTT. Its translation is CATSLWSRKDTEAFF. The V and J genes are TRBV7-9 and TRBJ1-1, with no clear D. The CDR3 has 15 amino acids. Per germline, CDR1 SEHNR and CDR2 FQNEAQ (reference sequence).

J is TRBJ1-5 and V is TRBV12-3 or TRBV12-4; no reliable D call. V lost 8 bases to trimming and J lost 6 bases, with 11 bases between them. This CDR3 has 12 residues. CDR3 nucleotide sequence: TGTGCCAGCGCGGCGCCAAGTCAGCCCCAGCATTTT. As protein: CASAAPSQPQHF.

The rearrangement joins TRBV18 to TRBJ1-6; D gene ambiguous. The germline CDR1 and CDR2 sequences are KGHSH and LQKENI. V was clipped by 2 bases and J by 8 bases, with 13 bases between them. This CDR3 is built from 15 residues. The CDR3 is CASSPFVSTDSPLHF. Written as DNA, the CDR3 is TGTGCCAGCTCACCATTTGTGTCCACGGATTCACCCCTCCACTTT. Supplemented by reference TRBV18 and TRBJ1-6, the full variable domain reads NAGVMQNPRHLVRRRGQEARLRCSPMKGHSHVYWYRQLPEEGLKFMVYLQKENIIDESGMPKERFSAEFPKEGPSILRIQQVVRGDSAAYFCASSPFVSTDSPLHFGNGTRLTVT.